Described below is a single T cell receptor beta chain sequence and its context. Its matching antigen is unknown. The data stem from a study of B cell selection in AIRE deficiency. Study conclusions and caveats: Only TCRbeta was sequenced; roughly 38% of shared healthy Treg sequences appeared in Tconv. Shared Treg sequences were biased toward short CDR3s with few non-templated nucleotide insertions.

The regulatory T cell sort gate was CD4+CD25hiCD127low/negative. This CDR3 comprises 13 residues. The germline V gene encodes CDR1 SGHRS and CDR2 YFSETQ. Trimming took off 0 bases at V and 3 bases at J, with 7 bases between the two ends. The protocol was immunoSEQ multiplex PCR, while the TCRdb copy is restricted to in-frame clones and leaves out a portion. The data hold 20,000 to 25,000 clones, with approximately 94% observed a single time. This clonotype originated in a human donor with AIRE deficiency. Sequenced: Tregs sorted from PBMCs. This chain uses TRBV5-1 with TRBJ2-7; D ambiguous. CDR3 loop: CASSLDPNYEQYF. CDR3 DNA sequence: TGCGCCAGCAGCTTGGACCCTAACTACGAGCAGTACTTC.